The sequence of this T cell receptor beta chain was determined in a study of EBV T-cell therapy then PD-1 blockade in nasopharyngeal carcinoma. The data were produced by immunoSEQ multiplex PCR, yet TCRdb's version contains in-frame clones alone and is incomplete. Of roughly 20,000 clones in the sample, less than 90% are singletons; the top ten hold around 30%. CDR1 is SGDLS and CDR2 is YYNGEE in the germline V gene. V was cut by 0 bases and J by 6 bases, with 12 bases left in between. CDR3 size: 14 residues. Treatment given: AdE1-LMPpoly-expanded autologous EBV-specific T-cell therapy followed by anti-PD-1 nivolumab. This clone has only a few counts. The antigen remains undetermined.

This sequence joins TRBV9 and TRBJ1-1; D call uncertain. The sample in question was CD8+ T cells from blood, obtained at roughly day 32 from a patient whose treatment included autologous EBV-specific T cells and nivolumab. The clonotype originates from a man between 35 and 55 years old with nasopharyngeal carcinoma. The CDR3 here is CASSVGEGLAEAFF. CDR3 sequence (DNA): TGTGCCAGCAGCGTAGGGGAGGGTCTGGCTGAAGCTTTCTTT.